Below are 29 T cell receptor beta chains sequenced from a single sample in a study of blood T cell repertoires in COVID-19. The protocol was immunoSEQ multiplex PCR, while the TCRdb copy is restricted to in-frame clones and leaves out a portion. The sample lists around 190,000 clones; 82% were seen once. The specimen was peripheral blood. The receptors were gathered from an older woman with COVID-19, enrolled during active disease.

The V call is TRBV5-1, the J call TRBJ2-1, with D possibly TRBD1 on 5 matching bases. The CDR3 is made up of 13 amino acids. Looked up from germline, CDR1 is SGHRS and CDR2 is YFSETQ. Trimming shortened V by 2 bases and J by 7 bases, and 10 bases separated the two germline ends. CDR3 loop: CASSFQGWNEQFF. CDR3 nucleotides: TGCGCCAGCAGCTTTCAGGGTTGGAATGAGCAGTTCTTC.

V is TRBV28 and J is TRBJ2-1; D remains unclear. Trimming shortened V by 6 bases and J by 4 bases, and 16 bases separated the two germline ends. This CDR3 has 15 amino acids. Germline V CDR1 and CDR2: MDHEN, SYDVKM. CDR3 coding DNA: TGTGCCAGCAGAACTGACACCCGCCTTTACAATGAGCAGTTCTTC. This codes for CASRTDTRLYNEQFF.

This clone was detected only once. The rearrangement joins TRBV6-2 or TRBV6-3 to TRBJ1-4; no clear D. CDR1 and CDR2 (germline): MNHEY, SVGEGT. V was clipped by 5 bases and J by 2 bases, with 15 bases between them. The CDR3 length is 16 residues. CDR3 residues: CASSRKGLRTNEKLFF. The CDR3 DNA sequence: TGTGCCAGCAGTCGAAAAGGTTTGAGGACTAATGAAAAACTGTTTTTT.

J is TRBJ2-5 and V is TRBV5-4; 7 positions agree with TRBD2. Germline lookup yields CDR1 SGHNT and CDR2 YYREEE (reference sequence). This CDR3 region has 16 residues. J was trimmed by 4 bases and V by 0 bases; bases with no gene match: 9. CDR3: CASSLEGGPSVETQYF. CDR3 in DNA: TGTGCCAGCAGCTTGGAGGGAGGGCCCTCGGTAGAGACCCAGTACTTC. The whole variable domain, remainder taken from reference TRBV5-4 and TRBJ2-5, is ETGVTQSPTHLIKTRGQQVTLRCSSQSGHNTVSWYQQALGQGPQFIFQYYREEENGRGNFPPRFSGLQFPNYSSELNVNALELDDSALYLCASSLEGGPSVETQYFGPGTRLLVL.

V usage is TRBV28 and J usage is TRBJ1-4; tentatively, D is TRBD1 (6 bases). The CDR3 consists of 15 residues. V was clipped by 1 base and J by 4 bases, with 10 bases between them. Germline-derived CDR1 and CDR2 are MDHEN and SYDVKM. The CDR3: CASSLLGHLNEKLFF. CDR3 coding DNA: TGTGCCAGCAGTTTATTGGGACACCTTAATGAAAAACTGTTTTTT.

This chain links TRBV6-4 with TRBJ1-1; 7 bases are a match to TRBD1. V trimming: 3 bases; J trimming: 4 bases; junction bases outside the gene matches: 5. CDR1 and CDR2 (germline): MRHNA, SNTAGT. This CDR3 spans 14 amino acids. The CDR3: CASSEYQGGTEAFF. The CDR3 region has the DNA TGTGCCAGCAGTGAATACCAGGGGGGCACTGAAGCTTTCTTT.

The rearrangement joins TRBV7-3 to TRBJ1-6; tentatively, D is TRBD1 (5 bases). Germline V gene sequence: CDR1 SGHTA, CDR2 FQGTGA. Trimming took off 3 bases at V and 9 bases at J, with 12 bases between the two ends. The CDR3 runs 14 residues. The CDR3: CASSFGGLVSPLHF. CDR3 nucleotide sequence: TGTGCCAGCAGCTTTGGGGGGTTGGTTTCACCCCTCCACTTT.

This chain links TRBV5-1 with TRBJ1-4; TRBD1 might be the D (5 bases). The germline gives CDR1 SGHRS, CDR2 YFSETQ. The CDR3 contains 16 residues. Between the trimmed V and J ends, which lost 0 bases and 3 bases, there was a span of 12 bases. The CDR3 coding sequence is TGCGCCAGCAGCTTGGAGGGCGGGACCCCTAATGAAAAACTGTTTTTT. Protein sequence: CASSLEGGTPNEKLFF.

This clone is a singleton in its sample. V usage is TRBV5-8 and J usage is TRBJ2-1; D is possibly TRBD2 (5 bases). The V end was cut by 5 bases, the J end by 2 bases, with 14 bases between. The CDR3 totals 15 residues. CDR1 is SGHTS, CDR2 YDEGEE, per germline. In DNA form, the CDR3 reads TGTGCCAGCAGTTATAGTCCGGGGACCTACAATGAGCAGTTCTTC. This encodes CASSYSPGTYNEQFF.

The V call is TRBV30, the J call TRBJ1-2; D possibly corresponds to TRBD1 (5 bases). V was trimmed by 4 bases and J by 8 bases, leaving 20 bases between them. The CDR3 is 14 residues long. From germline, CDR1 is GTSNPN and CDR2 SVGIG (reference sequence). CDR3 in amino acids: CAWTPFVGPWGYTF. The DNA for the CDR3 is TGTGCCTGGACCCCCTTTGTGGGGCCGTGGGGCTACACCTTC.

The chain joins TRBV18 to TRBJ1-1, with 10 positions matching TRBD1. V trimming: 4 bases; J trimming: 9 bases; junction bases outside the gene matches: 2. Germline CDR1 KGHSH, CDR2 LQKENI. The CDR3 loop spans 12 amino acids. This chain's CDR3 is CASSRDRGQAFF. In DNA form, the CDR3 reads TGTGCCAGCTCACGCGACAGGGGGCAAGCTTTCTTT.

The rearrangement links TRBV5-1 to TRBJ1-5, with TRBD1 as a possible D gene (6 bases). The CDR3 loop spans 18 amino acids. V was shortened by 2 bases and J by 1 base, with 19 bases between the two germline ends. In germline, CDR1 is SGHRS, CDR2 YFSETQ. CDR3 nucleotide sequence: TGCGCCAGCAGCTTAGGCAGTGTGGGGGCTTTGAGCAATCAGCCCCAGCATTTT. The encoded protein is CASSLGSVGALSNQPQHF.

The CDR3 coding sequence is TGCGCCAGCAGCCAAGAATGGAGGGCGAACACCGGGGAGCTGTTTTTT. Protein sequence: CASSQEWRANTGELFF. This chain uses TRBV4-3 with TRBJ2-2; a possible D gene is TRBD2 (6 bases). This CDR3 comprises 16 residues. V lost 0 bases and J 0 bases, leaving 8 bases between the germline ends. Germline CDR1 LGHNA, CDR2 YSLEER.

A single count supports this clone. V gene TRBV11-2 combines with J gene TRBJ1-1; TRBD1 is a possible D gene (6 bases). This CDR3 contains 14 residues. From germline, CDR1 is SGHAT and CDR2 FQNNGV. Trimming took 4 bases from V and 0 from J, leaving 9 bases between them. Written as DNA, the CDR3 is TGTGCCAGCAGCTCGGGACAAATGAACACTGAAGCTTTCTTT. Residues: CASSSGQMNTEAFF.

The chain uses TRBV7-2 and TRBJ1-3; D unresolved. CDR3 length equals 12 residues. The germline V gene encodes CDR1 SGHTA and CDR2 FQGNSA. The V end lost 5 bases, the J end lost 14 bases, and 16 bases lay between the germline ends. The CDR3 DNA is TGTGCCAGCAGCCCTCGGTTAGGACTGGTATATTTT. This translates into CASSPRLGLVYF. The whole variable domain, filled in from reference TRBV7-2 and TRBJ1-3, reads GAGVSQSPSNKVTEKGKDVELRCDPISGHTALYWYRQSLGQGLEFLIYFQGNSAPDKSGLPSDRFSAERTGGSVSTLTIQRTQQEDSAVYLCASSPRLGLVYFGEGSWLTVV.

With regard to this clone: Germline and junction disagree at one end, which may indicate a read error. CDR3 coding DNA: TGTGCTAGCAGCTTAGATAGCGGCCAAGAGACCCAGTACTTC. Amino acid sequence: CASSLDSGQETQYF. V gene TRBV7-7 combines with J gene TRBJ2-5; perhaps TRBD2 as D (6 bases). The CDR3 consists of 14 residues. CDR1 is SSHAT and CDR2 is FNYEAQ in the germline V gene (reference sequence).

CDR3 residues: CASRSGTANYGYTF. As DNA, the CDR3 is TGTGCCAGCAGGTCCGGGACAGCAAACTATGGCTACACCTTC. The V and J genes are TRBV6-6 and TRBJ1-2; 7 bases map to TRBD1. This CDR3 comprises 14 residues. Looked up from germline, CDR1 is MNHNY and CDR2 is SVGAGI (reference sequence). V was clipped by 6 bases and J by 2 bases; unmatched bases: 6.

This clone was found once. V and J are TRBV14 and TRBJ2-1; 12 bases map to TRBD2. Germline CDR1 and CDR2: SGHDN and FVKESK. CDR3 length equals 17 residues. V lost 2 bases, J lost 1 base, and 3 bases stayed unmatched. CDR3 region: CASSQFLAGGSYNEQFF. DNA of the CDR3: TGTGCCAGCAGCCAATTTCTAGCGGGAGGGTCCTACAATGAGCAGTTCTTC.

The V and J genes are TRBV19 and TRBJ1-5; 8 bases are shared with TRBD1. CDR1 and CDR2 (germline): LNHDA, SQIVND (reference sequence). With V trimmed by 9 bases and J by 4 bases, 14 bases remained unmatched. The length of the CDR3 is 16 residues. In nucleotides, the CDR3 is TGTGCCAGATCAGGGAAGGGACAGGTAGTGAATCAGCCCCAGCATTTT. Its translation: CARSGKGQVVNQPQHF.

The chain carries TRBV7-8 and TRBJ2-2; 7 bases line up with TRBD2. The germline V gene has CDR1 SGHVS and CDR2 FQNEAQ. The CDR3 extends over 17 amino acids. The V segment lost 4 bases and the J segment 4 bases; nucleotides outside the gene matches: 12. The DNA for the CDR3 is TGTGCCAGCAGCTCCCCCCCGGCGGGAGTGCCCACCGGGGAGCTGTTTTTT. It encodes CASSSPPAGVPTGELFF.

This clone was observed once. The rearrangement links TRBV27 to TRBJ1-6; tentatively, D is TRBD1 (5 bases). Germline CDR1 reads MNHEY; CDR2 reads SMNVEV (reference sequence). The CDR3 has 16 amino acids. V shed 5 bases and J shed 10 bases, with 21 bases lying between them. The CDR3 DNA sequence: TGTGCCAGCAGTGCCCAGGACGGCGCCGGGGGGTCACCCCTCCACTTT. Its translation is CASSAQDGAGGSPLHF.

The chain links TRBV7-9 to TRBJ1-2; 9 nucleotides line up with TRBD1. J gave up 4 bases and V 5 bases, and 8 bases lay outside the gene matches. Germline CDR1 SEHNR, CDR2 FQNEAQ (reference sequence). The CDR3 consists of 15 residues. The CDR3 bases are TGTGCCAGCAGCCCCCTGATGGGACAGGGCTATGGCTACACCTTC. Translating gives CASSPLMGQGYGYTF.

The CDR3: CASSRAITGFAGNTIYF. The CDR3 coding sequence is TGTGCCAGCAGCCGAGCAATCACAGGGTTCGCTGGAAACACCATATATTTT. This chain connects TRBV3-1 (or the pseudogene TRBV3-2) to TRBJ1-3; a possible D gene is TRBD1 (6 bases). Germline V gives CDR1 LGHDT, CDR2 YNNKEL (reference sequence). V was trimmed by 4 bases and J by 2 bases, leaving 18 bases between them. CDR3 length equals 17 residues.

This sequence joins TRBV28 and TRBJ1-5; D not certain. CDR3 length: 15 amino acids. Per germline, CDR1 MDHEN and CDR2 SYDVKM. V was clipped by 2 bases and J by 2 bases, with 10 bases between them. The CDR3 region has the DNA TGTGCCAGCAGTTTAAGTGTGGCGGGCAATCAGCCCCAGCATTTT. It yields the protein CASSLSVAGNQPQHF.

The chain couples TRBV4-2 to TRBJ2-1, with D possibly TRBD2 on 5 matching bases. Per germline, CDR1 LGHNA and CDR2 YNFKEQ. The CDR3 runs to 18 residues. With 0 bases removed from V and 6 bases from J, the gap between germline ends came to 21 bases. CDR3 sequence (DNA): TGTGCCAGCAGCCAAGATGGCCCCCCTAGCCCCGCCGCCAATGAGCAGTTCTTC. Protein sequence: CASSQDGPPSPAANEQFF.

CDR3 in amino acids: CASSLAGGGALNEQFF. The CDR3, as DNA: TGTGCCAGCAGTTTAGCCGGGGGAGGGGCCTTGAATGAGCAGTTCTTC. The chain is built from TRBV28 and TRBJ2-1; TRBD2 matches 7 bases. The CDR3 is 16 residues long. The germline V gene has CDR1 MDHEN and CDR2 SYDVKM. V was clipped by 2 bases and J by 7 bases; unmatched bases: 11.

The chain recombines TRBV5-4 with TRBJ2-5; possible D gene TRBD2, 5 bases. This CDR3 has 16 residues. Germline V gives CDR1 SGHNT, CDR2 YYREEE (reference sequence). The V end lost 4 bases, the J end lost 1 base, and 17 bases lay between the germline ends. CDR3 region: CASSAGAGRGQETQYF. CDR3 DNA sequence: TGTGCCAGCAGCGCCGGAGCTGGGAGAGGCCAAGAGACCCAGTACTTC.

In this sample, this clone turned up once. The CDR3 DNA is TGTGCCAGTACACGACAGAGCTCCTACAATGAGCAGTTCTTC. It translates to CASTRQSSYNEQFF. The chain combines TRBV28 with TRBJ2-1, with a possible D match to TRBD1 (5 bases). V was clipped by 9 bases and J by 0 bases, with 12 bases between them. The CDR3 is 14 amino acids. Germline loops: CDR1 MDHEN, CDR2 SYDVKM.

The chain is built from TRBV5-1 and TRBJ2-1, with 11 bases fitting TRBD1. J was trimmed by 7 bases and V by 4 bases; bases with no gene match: 4. The CDR3 has 14 amino acids. The germline gives CDR1 SGHRS, CDR2 YFSETQ. The DNA of the CDR3 is TGCGCCAGCAGCCGGGACAGGGGGAATAATGAGCAGTTCTTC. Its protein is CASSRDRGNNEQFF.